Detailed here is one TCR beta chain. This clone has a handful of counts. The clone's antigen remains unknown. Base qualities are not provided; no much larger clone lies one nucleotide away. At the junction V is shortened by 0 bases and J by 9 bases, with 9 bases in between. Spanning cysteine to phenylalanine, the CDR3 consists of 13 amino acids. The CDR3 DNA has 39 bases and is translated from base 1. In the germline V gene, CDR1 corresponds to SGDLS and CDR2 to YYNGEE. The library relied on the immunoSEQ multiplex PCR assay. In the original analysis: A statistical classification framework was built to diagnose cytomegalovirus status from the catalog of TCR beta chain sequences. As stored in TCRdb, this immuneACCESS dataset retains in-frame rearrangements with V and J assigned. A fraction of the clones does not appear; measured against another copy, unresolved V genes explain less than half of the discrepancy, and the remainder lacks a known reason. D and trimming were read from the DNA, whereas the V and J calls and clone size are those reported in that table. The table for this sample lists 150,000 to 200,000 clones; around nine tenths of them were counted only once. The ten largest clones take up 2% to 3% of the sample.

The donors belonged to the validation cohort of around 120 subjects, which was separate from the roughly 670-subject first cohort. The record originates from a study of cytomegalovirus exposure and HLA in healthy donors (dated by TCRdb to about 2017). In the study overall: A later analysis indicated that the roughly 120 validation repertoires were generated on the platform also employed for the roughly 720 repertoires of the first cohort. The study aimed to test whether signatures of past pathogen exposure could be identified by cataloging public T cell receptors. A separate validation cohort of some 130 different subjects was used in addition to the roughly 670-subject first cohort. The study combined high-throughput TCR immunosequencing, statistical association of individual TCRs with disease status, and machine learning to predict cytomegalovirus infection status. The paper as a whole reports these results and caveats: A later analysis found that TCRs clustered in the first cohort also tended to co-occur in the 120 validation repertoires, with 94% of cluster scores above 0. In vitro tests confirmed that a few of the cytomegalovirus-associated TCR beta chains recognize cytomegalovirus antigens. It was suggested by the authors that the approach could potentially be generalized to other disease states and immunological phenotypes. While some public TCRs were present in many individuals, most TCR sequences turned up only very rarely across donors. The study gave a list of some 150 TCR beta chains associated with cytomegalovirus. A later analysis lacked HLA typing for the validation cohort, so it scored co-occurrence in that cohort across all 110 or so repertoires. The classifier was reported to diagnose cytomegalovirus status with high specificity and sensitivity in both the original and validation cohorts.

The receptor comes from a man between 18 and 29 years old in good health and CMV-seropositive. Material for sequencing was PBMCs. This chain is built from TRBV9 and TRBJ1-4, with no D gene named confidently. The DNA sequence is TGTGCCAGCAGCGTAGATTGGAGCAAAAAACTGTTTTTT. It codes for CASSVDWSKKLFF.